The T cell receptor beta chain described here comes from a study of T cells in Graves' hyperthyroidism and ophthalmopathy. Study findings and constraints: Most thyroid clonotypes with frequency above 0.001 were detected in blood. Ophthalmopathy was told apart from stable hyperthyroidism by a 13 V-J model. Model predictions of ophthalmopathy came a median around 6.5 months before onset.

Germline V gives CDR1 PRHDT, CDR2 FYEKMQ (reference sequence). This CDR3 is built from 15 residues. The trim removed 2 bases at V and 2 bases at J, leaving 4 bases unmatched. Exclusion of patients followed from uncontrolled infection, other autoimmune disease, pregnancy or lactation. Template material for amplifying TCR beta CDR3 regions consisted of RNA transcripts. An initial round of RT-PCR targeting the TCR CDR3 relied on the HTBI primer set. TCRdb passed the multiplex PCR reads through MiXCR, listing each CDR3 protein once. Of hundreds of thousands of distinct CDR3 sequences listed, over 15% are singletons. Note on this clonotype: Its antigen is as yet unknown.

The sample consisted of blood. The chain carries TRBV13 and TRBJ1-2; 8 bases fit TRBD1. The sequence was collected from a woman aged 45-65 years with Graves' hyperthyroidism that later progressed to Graves' ophthalmopathy. The CDR3 region has the DNA TGTGCCAGCAGCTTACCCCGGACAGGGAACTATGGCTACACCTTC. Translated: CASSLPRTGNYGYTF. The variable domain in full, completed from reference TRBV13 and TRBJ1-2, reads AAGVIQSPRHLIKEKRETATLKCYPIPRHDTVYWYQQGPGQDPQFLISFYEKMQSDKGSIPDRFSAQQFSDYHSELNMSSLELGDSALYFCASSLPRTGNYGYTFGSGTRLTVV.